This TCR beta chain was found in a study of response to subunit inactivated influenza vaccine. Study-wide results and caveats: Researchers suggested that each seasonal influenza vaccination recruits few new T cells.

Germline lookup yields CDR1 KGHDR and CDR2 SFDVKD. This CDR3 spans 14 amino acids. V gave up 8 bases and J gave up 1 base, with 13 bases separating them. TCRdb recomputed calls from the RT-PCR reads with MiXCR, one row per CDR3 protein. The sample includes 550,000 to 800,000 distinct CDR3 sequences, about 15% seen only once; the top ten take less than 9%. This clonotype was found a few times. Its antigen remains unidentified. V usage is TRBV24-1 and J usage is TRBJ2-5, with D tentatively TRBD1 or TRBD2 (6 bases each). The starting material was PBMCs from blood, obtained 14 to 15 days before vaccination. This TCR was sampled from a man aged 50 to 60 who received an inactivated influenza vaccine. DNA of the CDR3: TGTGCCACCACTTCCGGGGGCCCCCAAGAGACCCAGTACTTC. Protein: CATTSGGPQETQYF.